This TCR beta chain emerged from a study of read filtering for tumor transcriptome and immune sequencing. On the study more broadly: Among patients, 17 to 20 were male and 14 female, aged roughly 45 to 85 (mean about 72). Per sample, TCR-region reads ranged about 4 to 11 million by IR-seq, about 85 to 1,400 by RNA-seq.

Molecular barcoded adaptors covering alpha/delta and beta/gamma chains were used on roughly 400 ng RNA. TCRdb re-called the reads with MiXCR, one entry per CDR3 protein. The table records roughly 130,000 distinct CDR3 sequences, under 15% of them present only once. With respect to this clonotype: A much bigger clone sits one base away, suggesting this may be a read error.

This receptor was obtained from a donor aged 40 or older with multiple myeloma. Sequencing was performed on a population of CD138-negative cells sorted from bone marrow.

The CDR3 DNA reads TGTGCCAGCAGCGGGGACAGTGTTCGAAGGACCCAGTACTTC. Encoded protein: CASSGDSVRRTQYF. V and J are TRBV11-2 and TRBJ2-5; 7 bases agree with TRBD1. From germline, CDR1 is SGHAT and CDR2 FQNNGV. V shed 5 bases and J 7 bases; nucleotides not matched to a gene: 10. The CDR3 covers 14 residues.